These 23 T cell receptor beta chains originate from one sample sequenced in a study of radiation and T cells in renal cell carcinoma. Time point specified: baseline pretreatment blood. Treatment meaning: 15 Gy SBRT to primary tumor, nephrectomy 4 weeks later. Assay used: immunoSEQ multiplex PCR; TCRdb lists only in-frame clones, some missing. The data hold about 140,000 clones, with less than 85% observed a single time. This specimen was blood, taken from a patient whose treatment included radiotherapy and nephrectomy. The receptors come from a woman in her fifties or sixties with renal cell carcinoma.

The chain couples TRBV10-3 to TRBJ1-2; no clear D. This CDR3 is 13 amino acids long. Germline CDR1 is ENHRY and CDR2 is SYGVKD. V lost 3 bases and J lost 4, with 9 bases in between. The CDR3 region is CAISELLAYGYTF. CDR3 nucleotides: TGTGCCATCAGTGAATTGCTGGCCTATGGCTACACCTTC.

V usage is TRBV6-1 and J usage is TRBJ1-5; 9 bases map to TRBD1. The length of the CDR3 is 14 residues. Germline values: CDR1 MNHNS, CDR2 SASEGT. With V trimmed by 6 bases and J by 6 bases, 6 bases remained unmatched. CDR3 amino acids: CASSPGTGSQPQHF. Written as DNA, the CDR3 is TGTGCCAGCAGCCCCGGGACAGGGAGTCAGCCCCAGCATTTT.

V usage is TRBV7-9 and J usage is TRBJ2-7, with unresolved D. Germline CDR1 reads SEHNR; CDR2 reads FQNEAQ (reference sequence). V was cut by 1 base and J by 2 bases, with 9 bases left in between. The CDR3 sequence is 14 residues long. The CDR3 bases are TGTGCCAGCAGCTTAGGGCAGAGCCCCTACGAGCAGTACTTC. As protein: CASSLGQSPYEQYF.

To note about this clone: Other DNA sequences in the sample encode the same CDR3. The V gene is TRBV9, the J gene TRBJ2-7; TRBD2 matches at 7 bases. Per the germline V gene, CDR1 is SGDLS and CDR2 is YYNGEE. Losses at the gene ends were 0 bases for V and 5 bases for J; bases not matched to a gene: 2. CDR3 size: 13 residues. This CDR3 reads CASSVAGGNEQYF. The CDR3 region has the DNA TGTGCCAGCAGCGTAGCGGGAGGAAACGAGCAGTACTTC.

V is TRBV6-6 and J is TRBJ2-2, with a possible D match to TRBD1 (5 bases). V lost 6 bases to trimming and J lost 6 bases, with 8 bases between them. The CDR3 extends over 12 amino acids. Germline V gene sequence: CDR1 MNHNY, CDR2 SVGAGI (reference sequence). In DNA, the CDR3 is TGTGCCAGCAGGGGGCCGGCCGGGGAGCTGTTTTTT. Protein sequence: CASRGPAGELFF.

The gene calls are TRBV2 and TRBJ2-7, with D possibly being TRBD2 (5 bases). CDR3 length: 12 residues. The ends were cut back, 6 bases at V and 4 bases at J, with 10 bases in the middle. The germline V gene has CDR1 SNHLY and CDR2 FYNNEI. As DNA, the CDR3 is TGTGCCAGCAGGGAGGTGGGTTACGAGCAGTACTTC. Its translation is CASREVGYEQYF.

This clone was found a few times. The rearrangement links TRBV7-9 to TRBJ1-2, with TRBD1 matching over 10 bases. The CDR3 totals 15 residues. Germline V gene sequence: CDR1 SEHNR, CDR2 FQNEAQ (reference sequence). V gave up 4 bases and J gave up 7 bases; unmatched junction bases: 9. The CDR3 nucleotides are TGTGCCAGCAGCTCAGAGACAGGGGGCGCGCGTGGCTACACCTTC. Amino acid sequence: CASSSETGGARGYTF. The full variable domain, with the rest looked up from reference TRBV7-9 and TRBJ1-2, is DTGVSQNPRHKITKRGQNVTFRCDPISEHNRLYWYRQTLGQGPEFLTYFQNEAQLEKSRLLSDRFSAERPKGSFSTLEIQRTEQGDSAMYLCASSSETGGARGYTFGSGTRLTVV.

In its sample, this clone was seen once. The J gene is TRBJ1-1, the V gene TRBV10-1, with a possible D match to TRBD1 (6 bases). The CDR3 totals 13 residues. V lost 6 bases to trimming and J lost 1 base, with 9 bases between them. CDR1 and CDR2 from the germline V gene are WNHNN and SYGVQD (reference sequence). The CDR3 bases are TGCGCCAGCAGCCGGACAGAGAACACTGAAGCTTTCTTT. Translating gives CASSRTENTEAFF.

This chain uses TRBV15 with TRBJ1-1; TRBD1 agrees at 8 bases. The CDR3 sequence is 14 residues long. J lost 0 bases, V lost 5 bases, and 2 bases had no gene match. Germline loops: CDR1 LNHNV, CDR2 YYDKDF (reference sequence). CDR3 sequence reads: CATSWDRMNTEAFF. CDR3 sequence (DNA): TGTGCCACCAGCTGGGACAGGATGAACACTGAAGCTTTCTTT.

This clone was picked up one time. This chain joins TRBV28 and TRBJ2-7; D might be TRBD2 (6 bases). This CDR3 comprises 16 residues. The germline V gene has CDR1 MDHEN and CDR2 SYDVKM. Trimming removed 2 bases from V and 2 bases from J, with 16 bases in between. In nucleotides, the CDR3 is TGTGCCAGCAGTTTAAATGGCGGGATCCCGACCTACGAGCAGTACTTC. It specifies CASSLNGGIPTYEQYF. Full variable domain (rest looked up from reference TRBV28 and TRBJ2-7): DVKVTQSSRYLVKRTGEKVFLECVQDMDHENMFWYRQDPGLGLRLIYFSYDVKMKEKGDIPEGYSVSREKKERFSLILESASTNQTSMYLCASSLNGGIPTYEQYFGPGTRLTVT.

This clone was seen more than once but under ten times. This chain uses TRBV23-1 with TRBJ1-5; D is unresolved. TRBV23-1 is an open reading frame whose function is uncertain. The CDR3 sequence is 13 residues long. With 11 bases removed from V and 7 bases from J, the gap between germline ends came to 18 bases. The CDR3 region is CAPFRGPCQPQHF. The CDR3 nucleotides read TGCGCCCCCTTTCGCGGGCCATGCCAGCCCCAGCATTTT.

This chain connects TRBV10-1 to TRBJ1-1; maybe TRBD1 (5 bases). The CDR3 is 12 residues long. The germline V and J ends were trimmed by 7 bases and 1 base, with 7 bases remaining between them. Germline-derived CDR1 and CDR2 are WNHNN and SYGVQD (reference sequence). In nucleotides, the CDR3 is TGCGCCAGCAAAGGGGCGAACACTGAAGCTTTCTTT. Translated: CASKGANTEAFF.

The chain recombines TRBV2 with TRBJ1-5, with D tentatively TRBD1 (5 bases). The CDR3 totals 12 residues. V was trimmed by 6 bases and J by 5 bases, leaving 8 bases between them. The V gene's germline CDR1 is SNHLY and CDR2 FYNNEI. CDR3 sequence (DNA): TGTGCCAGCAGAGGGACTGATCAGCCCCAGCATTTT. This translates into CASRGTDQPQHF.

This clone was observed a few times. V is TRBV30 and J is TRBJ1-5; D not resolved. V was clipped by 2 bases and J by 0 bases, with 5 bases between them. The CDR3 runs 13 residues. Germline V gene sequence: CDR1 GTSNPN, CDR2 SVGIG (reference sequence). The chain's CDR3 is CAWSTNSNQPQHF. As DNA, the CDR3 is TGTGCCTGGAGTACTAATAGCAATCAGCCCCAGCATTTT.

The chain recombines TRBV14 with TRBJ1-1; no clear D. With 6 bases removed from V and 11 bases from J, the gap between germline ends came to 16 bases. This CDR3 is 12 amino acids long. Germline CDR1 reads SGHDN; CDR2 reads FVKESK. The CDR3 nucleotides are TGTGCCAGCAGTTGGTCGCGGAGCGAGGCTTTCTTT. Translation gives CASSWSRSEAFF.

The chain uses TRBV5-6 and TRBJ1-6, with D uncertain. Deletions cut 1 base from V and 3 bases from J, with 8 bases between. From germline, CDR1 is SGHDT and CDR2 YYEEEE. The CDR3 spans 15 residues. CDR3 in amino acids: CASSLRVNYNSPLHF. For the CDR3, the DNA is TGTGCCAGCAGCTTGCGGGTAAACTATAATTCACCCCTCCACTTT.

This chain joins TRBV25-1 and TRBJ2-2; D is unresolved. Germline lookup yields CDR1 MGHDK and CDR2 SYGVNS. Trimming pared 6 bases from V and 1 base from J, leaving 9 bases between. The CDR3 runs 14 residues. The chain's CDR3 is CASRVGQNTGELFF. CDR3 DNA: TGTGCCAGCAGGGTAGGGCAGAACACCGGGGAGCTGTTTTTT.

This clone was observed a few times. This chain connects TRBV7-2 to TRBJ2-5; 8 nucleotides match TRBD2. The CDR3 spans 16 residues. Trimming cost V 4 bases and J 1 base; bases outside gene matches: 8. Germline CDR1 reads SGHTA; CDR2 reads FQGNSA. CDR3: CASSSGLSGGQETQYF. Written as DNA, the CDR3 is TGTGCCAGCAGCTCCGGACTAAGCGGGGGCCAAGAGACCCAGTACTTC.

The chain couples TRBV7-9 to TRBJ1-2, with TRBD1 as a possible D gene (5 bases). V was clipped by 5 bases and J by 3 bases, with 16 bases between them. This CDR3 has 15 residues. Germline loops: CDR1 SEHNR, CDR2 FQNEAQ (reference sequence). DNA for the CDR3: TGTGCCAGCAGCACCAAGGCTGGGGCCGACTATGGCTACACCTTC. Amino acid sequence: CASSTKAGADYGYTF.

The chain uses TRBV5-1 and TRBJ1-4; possible D gene TRBD1, 6 bases. The germline gives CDR1 SGHRS, CDR2 YFSETQ. The CDR3 is 14 residues long. Between the trimmed V and J ends, which lost 5 bases and 5 bases, there was a span of 13 bases. As DNA, the CDR3 is TGCGCCAGCAGATTAGGGGGGTCAAATGAAAAACTGTTTTTT. This gives the protein CASRLGGSNEKLFF.

The chain employs TRBV9 and TRBJ2-1, with TRBD1 as a possible D gene (6 bases). CDR3 length: 14 residues. Germline loops: CDR1 SGDLS, CDR2 YYNGEE. Trimming took 3 bases from V and 6 from J, leaving 13 bases between them. Here the CDR3 DNA reads TGTGCCAGCAGCGCATTTACAGGGCCCAATGAGCAGTTCTTC. The encoded protein is CASSAFTGPNEQFF. Based on the CDR3 plus reference TRBV9 and TRBJ2-1, the full variable domain is DSGVTQTPKHLITATGQRVTLRCSPRSGDLSVYWYQQSLDQGLQFLIQYYNGEERAKGNILERFSAQQFPDLHSELNLSSLELGDSALYFCASSAFTGPNEQFFGPGTRLTVL.

The rearrangement uses TRBV7-9 and TRBJ1-1, with D possibly matching TRBD1 (6 bases). CDR1 is SEHNR and CDR2 is FQNEAQ in the germline V gene (reference sequence). CDR3 length: 15 residues. V was clipped by 1 base and J by 5 bases, with 14 bases between them. The DNA for the CDR3 is TGTGCCAGCAGCTTAGTCACAGGGTACGAAACTGAAGCTTTCTTT. It encodes CASSLVTGYETEAFF.

V is TRBV9 and J is TRBJ2-1, with D perhaps matching TRBD1 (6 bases). The germline V and J ends were trimmed by 1 base and 3 bases, with 11 bases remaining between them. The CDR3 loop spans 15 amino acids. CDR1 is SGDLS and CDR2 is YYNGEE in the germline V gene. CDR3 in amino acids: CASSVYGDNYNEQFF. DNA for the CDR3: TGTGCCAGCAGCGTATACGGGGACAACTACAATGAGCAGTTCTTC.